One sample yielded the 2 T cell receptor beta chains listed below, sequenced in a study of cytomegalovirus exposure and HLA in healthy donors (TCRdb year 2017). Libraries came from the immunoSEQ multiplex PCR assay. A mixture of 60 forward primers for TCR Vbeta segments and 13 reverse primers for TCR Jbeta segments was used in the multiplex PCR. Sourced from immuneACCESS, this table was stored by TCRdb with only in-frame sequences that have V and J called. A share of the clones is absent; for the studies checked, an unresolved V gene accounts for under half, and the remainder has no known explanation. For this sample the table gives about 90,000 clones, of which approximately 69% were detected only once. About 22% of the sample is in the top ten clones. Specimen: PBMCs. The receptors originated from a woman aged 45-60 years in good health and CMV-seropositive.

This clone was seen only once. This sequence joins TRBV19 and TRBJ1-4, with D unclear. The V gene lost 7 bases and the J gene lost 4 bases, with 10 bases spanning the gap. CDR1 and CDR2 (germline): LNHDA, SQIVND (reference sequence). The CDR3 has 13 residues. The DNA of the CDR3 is TGTGCCAGTACGGGAGGGAATAATGAAAAACTGTTTTTT. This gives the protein CASTGGNNEKLFF.

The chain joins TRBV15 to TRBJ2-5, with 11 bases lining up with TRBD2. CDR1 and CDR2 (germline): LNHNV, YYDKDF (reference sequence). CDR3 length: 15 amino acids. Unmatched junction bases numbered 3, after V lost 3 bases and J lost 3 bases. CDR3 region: CATSSPGLAEETQYF. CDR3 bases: TGTGCCACCAGCAGTCCGGGACTAGCGGAAGAGACCCAGTACTTC.